Listed below are T cell receptor beta chains from one sample, sequenced in a study of beta chain features in type 1 diabetes. Using immunoSEQ multiplex PCR, the repertoire was profiled, and TCRdb retains in-frame clones only, with some absent. Altogether hundreds of thousands of clones are present, approximately 30% being singletons, with the ten largest covering almost 0.065%. Sequencing was performed on naive CD4+ T cells from blood. The source is a man aged 18 to 30 in good health. Each CDR3 is given with its conserved first and last residue. Fields, in order: V gene, J gene, D gene, clone size, CDR3 DNA, CDR3 protein. The D gene is left open where the match is weak. A clone size is listed for some rows: how often the clone was seen (once, few, many), or a class if it is expanded.

>TRBV28|TRBJ2-2|TRBD2|.
TGTGCCAGCAGTCGGACTAGCGGGAGATGGGTTGAACTGTTTTTT
CASSRTSGRWVELFF
>TRBV4-2|TRBJ1-5|.|.
TGTGCCAGCAGCCAAGGACAGAATCAGCCCCAGCATTTT
CASSQGQNQPQHF
>TRBV5-1|TRBJ2-2|.|.
TGCGCCAGCTCAACCAGTCCCTTGAACACCGGGGAGCTGTTTTTT
CASSTSPLNTGELFF
>TRBV15|TRBJ2-5|.|.
TGTGCCACCAGCAGACCGCAACGGGACGGTGAAGAGACCCAGTACTTC
CATSRPQRDGEETQYF
>TRBV29-1|TRBJ2-5|TRBD1|.
TGCAGCGTGCAGGGGGCTGGAGAGACCCAGTACTTC
CSVQGAGETQYF
>TRBV29-1|TRBJ2-7|.|.
TGCAGCGGCCGGGTCCAGGGAAGCGAGCAGTACTTC
CSGRVQGSEQYF
>TRBV5-1|TRBJ2-1|.|.
TGCGCCAGCAGCTTGGCCTGGGTTGAGCAGTTCTTC
CASSLAWVEQFF
>TRBV2|TRBJ2-3|.|.
TGTGCCAGCACCCGGACAGTAGACACAGATACGCAGTATTTT
CASTRTVDTDTQYF
>TRBV25-1|TRBJ2-2|TRBD2|few
TGTGCCAGCAGTGGAACTAGCGGGAGCAGCACCGGGGAGCTGTTTTTT
CASSGTSGSSTGELFF
>TRBV30|TRBJ1-1|TRBD1|.
TGTGCCTGGAGAACCACGGGACAGGGGTTTTCTGAAGCTTTCTTT
CAWRTTGQGFSEAFF
>TRBV14|TRBJ2-7|.|few
TGTGCCAGCAGCCCACGGCTAGGGGGGGCCGAGCAGTACTTC
CASSPRLGGAEQYF
>TRBV29-1|TRBJ2-5|.|.
TGCAGCGTTGACCTCAGGGAAGAGACCCAGTACTTC
CSVDLREETQYF
>TRBV15|TRBJ2-7|.|.
TGTGCCACCAGCCGCCTCGGACAAGACTACGAGCAGTACTTC
CATSRLGQDYEQYF
>TRBV7-8|TRBJ2-3|.|.
TGTGCCAGCAGCCTCCGGGACTCCTTCACAGATACGCAGTATTTT
CASSLRDSFTDTQYF
>TRBV9|TRBJ2-5|.|.
TGTGCCAGCAGCGTAGCTACCGGTCAGGGAATCCCACAAAACACAGAGACCCAGTACTTC
CASSVATGQGIPQNTETQYF
>TRBV28|TRBJ1-1|.|.
TGTGCCAGCAGTGTAGCAGGGTACTACACTGAAGCTTTCTTT
CASSVAGYYTEAFF
>TRBV6-5|TRBJ2-7|TRBD1|.
TGTGCCAGCAGTTACTCGAATAGGGGGCCCAACGAGCAGTACTTC
CASSYSNRGPNEQYF
>TRBV30|TRBJ2-2|.|few
TGTGCCTGGAGTAGGCCCTTGAACACCGGGGAGCTGTTTTTT
CAWSRPLNTGELFF